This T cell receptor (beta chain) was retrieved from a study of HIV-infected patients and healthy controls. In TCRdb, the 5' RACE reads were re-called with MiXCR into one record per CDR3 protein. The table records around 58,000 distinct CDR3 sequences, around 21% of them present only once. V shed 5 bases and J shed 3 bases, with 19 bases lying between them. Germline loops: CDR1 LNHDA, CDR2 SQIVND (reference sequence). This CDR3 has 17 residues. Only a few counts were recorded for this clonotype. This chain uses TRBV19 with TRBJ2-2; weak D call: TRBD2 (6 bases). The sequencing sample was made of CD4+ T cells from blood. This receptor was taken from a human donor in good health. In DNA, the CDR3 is TGTGCCAGTAGTCGATATGCCGTTGGCGGGGACACCGGGGAGCTGTTTTTT. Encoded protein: CASSRYAVGGDTGELFF.